This T cell receptor beta chain derives from a study of T cells after yellow fever vaccination. General study results and limits: Post-booster repertoires again held most primary-vaccination clones (about 96% CD4, roughly 88% CD8). Sorted repertoires could include abundant contaminating clonotypes from bulk cells.

As for this clonotype: Its target is unknown.

By 5'RACE template switching, TCR cDNA was produced, with a universal primer site and UMIs added in the process. TCRdb reanalysed the 5' RACE reads using MiXCR and keeps one entry per CDR3 protein. This table has under 500,000 distinct CDR3 sequences, around 20% appearing once. This sequence was found in a man aged 18-30 years who received the YFV17D yellow fever vaccine. Sample: PBMCs, taken before the yellow fever booster vaccination.

The CDR3 DNA follows: TGCGCCAGCAGCCAAGGGGTCAGCGGACACTACGAGCAGTACTTC. It is translated as CASSQGVSGHYEQYF. The chain couples TRBV4-3 to TRBJ2-7; TRBD1 or TRBD2 may be the D gene (5 bases each). The length of the CDR3 is 15 residues. V was clipped by 1 base and J by 3 bases, with 13 bases between them. Germline loops: CDR1 LGHNA, CDR2 YSLEER.